The 17 T cell receptor beta chains presented below share a single source sample, sequenced in a study of CD8 T cells in Susac syndrome. A quantity of about 0.5 to 1 ug RNA underwent reverse transcription using random hexamers. TCRdb called the immunoSEQ multiplex PCR reads again in MiXCR, with one record for every CDR3 protein. This sample has about 150,000 distinct CDR3 sequences, with around 92% found just once. Input material: CD4+ T cells from PBMCs. These receptors originate from a human donor in good health.

The chain is built from TRBV5-1 and TRBJ1-5, with D unresolved. V was shortened by 4 bases and J by 6 bases, with 11 bases between the two germline ends. CDR3 size: 13 residues. Germline CDR1 reads SGHRS; CDR2 reads YFSETQ. This CDR3 is CASSAEGFQPQHF. The CDR3 nucleotides read TGCGCCAGCAGCGCTGAGGGCTTTCAGCCCCAGCATTTT.

The chain recombines TRBV5-1 with TRBJ2-7, with D perhaps given as TRBD1 or TRBD2 (5 bases each). The V gene lost 4 bases and the J gene lost 1 base, with 12 bases spanning the gap. The germline V gene has CDR1 SGHRS and CDR2 YFSETQ. The CDR3 is 14 amino acids. CDR3 amino acids: CASSPGTVSYEQYF. For the CDR3, the DNA is TGCGCCAGCAGCCCCGGGACGGTGTCCTACGAGCAGTACTTC.

This chain links TRBV11-2 with TRBJ2-1; TRBD2 agrees at 11 bases. The CDR3 has 15 residues. Germline CDR1 is SGHAT and CDR2 is FQNNGV. Trimming cost V 4 bases and J 10 bases; bases outside gene matches: 9. As DNA, the CDR3 is TGTGCCAGCAGCTCCTATAGCGGGAGGGCCGGCGAGCAGTTCTTC. Translated, it gives CASSSYSGRAGEQFF.

The chain uses TRBV20-1 and TRBJ2-4; TRBD1 aligns across 12 bases. Germline CDR1 is DFQATT and CDR2 is SNEGSKA (reference sequence). V gave up 5 bases and J gave up 5 bases; unmatched junction bases: 7. The CDR3 length is 15 residues. The CDR3 protein is CSAQPGTGGQNIQYF. Here the CDR3 DNA reads TGCAGTGCTCAGCCCGGGACAGGGGGCCAAAACATTCAGTACTTC.

This chain connects TRBV18 to TRBJ2-3, with TRBD1 identical over 10 bases. The germline CDR1 and CDR2 sequences are KGHSH and LQKENI. The CDR3 is 16 amino acids. Losses at the gene ends were 2 bases for V and 4 bases for J; bases not matched to a gene: 6. The CDR3, as DNA: TGTGCCAGCTCACCAACGACAGGGGGCGATCCAGATACGCAGTATTTT. Translation gives CASSPTTGGDPDTQYF.

V usage is TRBV12-3 or TRBV12-4 and J usage is TRBJ1-2; 10 bases match TRBD1. The CDR3 is made up of 14 amino acids. V was clipped by 4 bases and J by 4 bases; unmatched bases: 3. The CDR3 protein is CASSWTGGGYGYTF. The CDR3 bases are TGTGCCAGCAGTTGGACAGGGGGAGGCTATGGCTACACCTTC.

The chain combines TRBV18 with TRBJ2-7; a weak D match, TRBD2 (6 bases). CDR1 and CDR2 from the germline V gene are KGHSH and LQKENI. V dropped 2 bases and J dropped 3 bases, with 11 bases sitting between them. The CDR3 consists of 14 residues. CDR3 residues: CASSPWEEIYEQYF. CDR3 nucleotides: TGTGCCAGCTCACCATGGGAGGAGATCTACGAGCAGTACTTC.

The chain recombines TRBV7-2 with TRBJ2-5; TRBD2 agrees at 7 bases. This CDR3 region has 16 residues. The V gene end was trimmed by 1 base and the J gene end by 1 base; junction bases not matched to a gene: 6. The germline CDR1 and CDR2 sequences are SGHTA and FQGNSA. The CDR3 region is CASSLVGRGIQETQYF. DNA for the CDR3: TGTGCCAGCAGCTTAGTGGGGCGGGGGATCCAAGAGACCCAGTACTTC.

The chain is built from TRBV19 and TRBJ2-1; 10 bases are a match to TRBD2. CDR3 length: 14 residues. The ends lost 8 bases at V and 4 bases at J; junction bases unmatched: 5. Germline V gene data show CDR1 as LNHDA and CDR2 as SQIVND (reference sequence). The CDR3 DNA sequence: TGTGCCAGTGCTTCTAGCGGGAGTTACAATGAGCAGTTCTTC. This codes for CASASSGSYNEQFF.

The chain couples TRBV29-1 to TRBJ2-1; D might be TRBD1 or TRBD2, each matching 5 bases. The CDR3 totals 15 residues. Germline-derived CDR1 and CDR2 are SQVTM and ANQGSEA. V was pared by 4 bases and J by 0 bases, with 13 bases between. CDR3 residues: CSVVGAGHSYNEQFF. Here the CDR3 DNA reads TGCAGCGTTGTCGGGGCAGGACACTCCTACAATGAGCAGTTCTTC.

This chain connects TRBV27 to TRBJ1-3; tentative D call: TRBD1 (5 bases). The CDR3 contains 13 residues. Trimming shortened V by 6 bases and J by 4 bases, and 10 bases separated the two germline ends. The germline V gene encodes CDR1 MNHEY and CDR2 SMNVEV (reference sequence). The CDR3 loop is CASSTNRGNTIYF. The CDR3 nucleotides are TGTGCCAGCAGCACAAACAGGGGAAACACCATATATTTT.

CDR3 coding DNA: TGCGCCAGCAGCTTGGAGGGACTGGATGGCTACACCTTC. Amino acids: CASSLEGLDGYTF. The chain has TRBV5-1 and TRBJ1-2; perhaps TRBD1 as D (5 bases). CDR3 length: 13 residues. Deletions cut 0 bases from V and 6 bases from J, with 9 bases between. CDR1 and CDR2 from the germline V gene are SGHRS and YFSETQ.

This clonotype appeared a few times. The chain carries TRBV18 and TRBJ1-1, with D possibly matching TRBD1 (5 bases). The V end lost 2 bases, the J end lost 5 bases, and 9 bases lay between the germline ends. The CDR3 is 13 residues long. CDR1 KGHSH and CDR2 LQKENI come from the germline V gene. The CDR3 sequence is CASSPGGSTEAFF. The CDR3 nucleotides read TGTGCCAGCTCACCAGGGGGATCAACTGAAGCTTTCTTT.

The rearrangement joins TRBV29-1 to TRBJ2-4; TRBD1 matches 8 bases. The CDR3 is 13 amino acids. The V gene end was trimmed by 7 bases and the J gene end by 3 bases; junction bases not matched to a gene: 5. Germline V gene data show CDR1 as SQVTM and CDR2 as ANQGSEA. DNA of the CDR3: TGCAGCGCCCAGGGGGCCATCAAAAACATTCAGTACTTC. Protein sequence: CSAQGAIKNIQYF.

The chain carries TRBV2 and TRBJ2-2; the match to TRBD2 covers 7 bases. This CDR3 region has 13 residues. V was clipped by 7 bases and J by 1 base; unmatched bases: 0. Looked up from germline, CDR1 is SNHLY and CDR2 is FYNNEI. The CDR3 is CASTSGNTGELFF. CDR3 nucleotide sequence: TGTGCCAGCACTAGCGGGAACACCGGGGAGCTGTTTTTT.

The chain joins TRBV28 to TRBJ2-7; D is possibly TRBD1 or TRBD2 (5 bases each). This CDR3 region has 14 residues. CDR1 is MDHEN and CDR2 is SYDVKM in the germline V gene. Trimming removed 5 bases from V and 3 bases from J, with 14 bases in between. Here the CDR3 DNA reads TGTGCCAGCAGTCCCGGGACGTTGGTCTACGAGCAGTACTTC. This sequence encodes CASSPGTLVYEQYF.

This rearrangement joins TRBV29-1 to TRBJ2-3; 10 bases match TRBD1. CDR1 SQVTM and CDR2 ANQGSEA come from the germline V gene. The CDR3 spans 18 residues. Trimming removed 5 bases from V and 4 bases from J; junction bases left unmatched: 18. The CDR3 coding sequence is TGCAGCGTTATAAAGGGACAGGGGACCTTCAACGTGGCAGATACGCAGTATTTT. It specifies CSVIKGQGTFNVADTQYF.